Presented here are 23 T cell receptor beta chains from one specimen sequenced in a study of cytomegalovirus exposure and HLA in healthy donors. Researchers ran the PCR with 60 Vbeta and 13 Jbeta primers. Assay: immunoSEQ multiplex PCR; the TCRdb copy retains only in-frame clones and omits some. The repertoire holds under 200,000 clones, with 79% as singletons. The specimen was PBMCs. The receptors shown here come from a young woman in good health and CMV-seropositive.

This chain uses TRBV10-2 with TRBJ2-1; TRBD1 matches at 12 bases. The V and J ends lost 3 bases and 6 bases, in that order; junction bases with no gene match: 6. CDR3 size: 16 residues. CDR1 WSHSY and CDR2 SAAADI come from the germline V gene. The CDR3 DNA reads TGCGCCAGCAGTGACTTACCGGGACAGGGGGCCAATGAGCAGTTCTTC. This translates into CASSDLPGQGANEQFF.

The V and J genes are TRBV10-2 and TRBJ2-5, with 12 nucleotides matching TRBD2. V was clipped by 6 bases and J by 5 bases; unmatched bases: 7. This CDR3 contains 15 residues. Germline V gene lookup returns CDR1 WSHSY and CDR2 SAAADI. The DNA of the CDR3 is TGCGCCAGCAGCCGCGGACTAGCGGGATCTGAGACCCAGTACTTC. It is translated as CASSRGLAGSETQYF.

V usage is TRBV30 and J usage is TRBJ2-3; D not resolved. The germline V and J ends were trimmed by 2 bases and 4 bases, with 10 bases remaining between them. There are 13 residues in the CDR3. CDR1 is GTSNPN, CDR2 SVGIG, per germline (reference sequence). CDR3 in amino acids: CAWSREAADTQYF. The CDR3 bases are TGTGCCTGGAGTCGAGAGGCGGCAGATACGCAGTATTTT.

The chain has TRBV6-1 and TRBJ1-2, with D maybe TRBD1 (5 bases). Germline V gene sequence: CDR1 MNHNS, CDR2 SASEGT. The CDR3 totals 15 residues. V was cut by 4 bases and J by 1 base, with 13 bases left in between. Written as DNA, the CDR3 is TGTGCCAGCAGTGCAGACAGAAGGATTAACTATGGCTACACCTTC. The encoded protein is CASSADRRINYGYTF.

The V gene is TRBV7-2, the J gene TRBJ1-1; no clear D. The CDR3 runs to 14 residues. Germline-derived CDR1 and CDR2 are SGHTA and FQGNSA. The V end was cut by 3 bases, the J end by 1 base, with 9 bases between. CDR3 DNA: TGTGCCAGCAGCTTGGCACGGGAGAACACTGAAGCTTTCTTT. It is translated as CASSLARENTEAFF.

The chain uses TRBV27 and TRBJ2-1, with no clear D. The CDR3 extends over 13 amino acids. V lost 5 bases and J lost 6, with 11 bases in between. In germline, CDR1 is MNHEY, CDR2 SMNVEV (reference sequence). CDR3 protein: CASSLSVGNEQFF. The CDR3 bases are TGTGCCAGCAGTCTCAGCGTGGGCAATGAGCAGTTCTTC.

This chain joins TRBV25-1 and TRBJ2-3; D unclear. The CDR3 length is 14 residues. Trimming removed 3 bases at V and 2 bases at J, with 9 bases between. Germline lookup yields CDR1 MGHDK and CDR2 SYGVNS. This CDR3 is CASSDRYYTDTQYF. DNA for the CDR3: TGTGCCAGCAGTGATAGATATTACACAGATACGCAGTATTTT. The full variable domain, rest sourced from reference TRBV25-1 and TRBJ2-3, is EADIYQTPRYLVIGTGKKITLECSQTMGHDKMYWYQQDPGMELHLIHYSYGVNSTEKGDLSSESTVSRIRTEHFPLTLESARPSHTSQYLCASSDRYYTDTQYFGPGTRLTVL.

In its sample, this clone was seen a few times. CDR3 in amino acids: CASSLKWDRDTEAFF. As DNA, the CDR3 is TGTGCCAGCAGTTTAAAATGGGACAGGGACACTGAAGCTTTCTTT. This chain uses TRBV27 with TRBJ1-1; 9 positions agree with TRBD1. Trimming removed 2 bases from V and 3 bases from J; junction bases left unmatched: 4. The CDR3 spans 15 residues. The germline V gene encodes CDR1 MNHEY and CDR2 SMNVEV (reference sequence).

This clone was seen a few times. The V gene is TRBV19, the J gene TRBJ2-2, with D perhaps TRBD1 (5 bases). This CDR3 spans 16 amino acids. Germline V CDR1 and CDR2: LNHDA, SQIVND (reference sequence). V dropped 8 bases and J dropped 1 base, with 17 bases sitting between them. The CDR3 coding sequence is TGTGCCAGTGTCGACCTTGCACAGGTGAACACCGGGGAGCTGTTTTTT. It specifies CASVDLAQVNTGELFF.

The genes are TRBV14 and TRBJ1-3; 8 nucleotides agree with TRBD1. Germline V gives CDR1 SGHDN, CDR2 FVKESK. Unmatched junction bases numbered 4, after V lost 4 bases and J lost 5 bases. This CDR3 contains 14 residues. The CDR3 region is CASSLGTGRNTIYF. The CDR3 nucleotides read TGTGCCAGCAGCCTAGGGACAGGCAGAAACACCATATATTTT.

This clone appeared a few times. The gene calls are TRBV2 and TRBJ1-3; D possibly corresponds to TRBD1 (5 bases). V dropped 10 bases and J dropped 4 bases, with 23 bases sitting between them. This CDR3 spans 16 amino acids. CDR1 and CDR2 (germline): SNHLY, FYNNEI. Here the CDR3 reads CATLGWGDYRGNTIYF. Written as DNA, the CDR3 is TGTGCCACCTTGGGTTGGGGGGACTACCGCGGAAACACCATATATTTT.

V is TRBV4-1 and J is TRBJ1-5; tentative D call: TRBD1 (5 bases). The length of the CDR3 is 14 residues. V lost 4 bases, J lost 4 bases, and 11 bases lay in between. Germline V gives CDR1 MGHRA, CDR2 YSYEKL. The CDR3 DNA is TGCGCCAGCAGCCGAGCAGGGCAGAATCAGCCCCAGCATTTT. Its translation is CASSRAGQNQPQHF.

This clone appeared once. CDR3: CASSVAVISYEQYF. The CDR3 DNA sequence: TGTGCCAGTAGTGTTGCAGTGATCTCCTACGAGCAGTACTTC. This rearrangement joins TRBV19 to TRBJ2-7; D unresolved. The V end lost 5 bases, the J end lost 0 bases, and 11 bases lay between the germline ends. The CDR3 runs 14 residues. CDR1 is LNHDA, CDR2 SQIVND, per germline (reference sequence). The variable domain in full, with the rest retrieved from reference TRBV19 and TRBJ2-7, is DGGITQSPKYLFRKEGQNVTLSCEQNLNHDAMYWYRQDPGQGLRLIYYSQIVNDFQKGDIAEGYSVSREKKESFPLTVTSAQKNPTAFYLCASSVAVISYEQYFGPGTRLTVT.

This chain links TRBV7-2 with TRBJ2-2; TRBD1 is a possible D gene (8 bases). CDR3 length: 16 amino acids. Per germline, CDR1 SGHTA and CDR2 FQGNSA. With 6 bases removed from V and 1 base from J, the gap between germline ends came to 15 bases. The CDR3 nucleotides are TGTGCCAGCAGAGGGAGCGGGACAGGGAACACCGGGGAGCTGTTTTTT. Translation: CASRGSGTGNTGELFF.

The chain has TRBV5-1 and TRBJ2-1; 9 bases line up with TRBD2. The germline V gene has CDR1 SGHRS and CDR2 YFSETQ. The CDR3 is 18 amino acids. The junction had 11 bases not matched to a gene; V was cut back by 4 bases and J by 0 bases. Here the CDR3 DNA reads TGCGCCAGCAGCATACACCGACTTAGCGGGAGCTCCTACAATGAGCAGTTCTTC. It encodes CASSIHRLSGSSYNEQFF. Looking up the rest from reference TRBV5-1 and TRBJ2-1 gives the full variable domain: KAGVTQTPRYLIKTRGQQVTLSCSPISGHRSVSWYQQTPGQGLQFLFEYFSETQRNKGNFPGRFSGRQFSNSRSEMNVSTLELGDSALYLCASSIHRLSGSSYNEQFFGPGTRLTVL.

CDR3: CASTPGTGFEETEAFF. The CDR3 region has the DNA TGCGCCAGCACTCCCGGGACAGGGTTTGAAGAGACTGAAGCTTTCTTT. J is TRBJ1-1 and V is TRBV4-1; 9 bases map to TRBD1. Germline V gene lookup returns CDR1 MGHRA and CDR2 YSYEKL. The CDR3 extends over 16 amino acids. V was clipped by 7 bases and J by 5 bases; unmatched bases: 14.

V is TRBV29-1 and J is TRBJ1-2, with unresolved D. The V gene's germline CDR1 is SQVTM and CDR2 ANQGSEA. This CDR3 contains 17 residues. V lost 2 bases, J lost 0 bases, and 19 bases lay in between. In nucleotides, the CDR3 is TGCAGCGTTGAAAATGGTCGGAGCGGGAAAGCTAACTATGGCTACACCTTC. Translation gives CSVENGRSGKANYGYTF.

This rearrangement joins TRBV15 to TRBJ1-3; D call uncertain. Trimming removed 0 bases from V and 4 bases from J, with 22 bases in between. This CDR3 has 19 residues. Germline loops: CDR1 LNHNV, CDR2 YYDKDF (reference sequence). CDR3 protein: CATSRDTRIGPTGGNTIYF. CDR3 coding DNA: TGTGCCACCAGCAGAGATACCAGAATAGGGCCGACGGGGGGAAACACCATATATTTT.

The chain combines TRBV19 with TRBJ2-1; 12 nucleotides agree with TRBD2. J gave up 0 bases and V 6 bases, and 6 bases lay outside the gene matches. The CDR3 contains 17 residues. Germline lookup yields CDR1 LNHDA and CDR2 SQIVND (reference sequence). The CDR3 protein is CASRGLAGRTSYNEQFF. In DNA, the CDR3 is TGTGCCAGTAGGGGACTAGCGGGCCGAACCTCCTACAATGAGCAGTTCTTC.

The CDR3: CASSSKAFF. The DNA for the CDR3 is TGTGCCAGCAGCTCCAAAGCTTTCTTT. The J gene is TRBJ1-1, the V gene TRBV11-3; D is unresolved. The CDR3 spans 9 residues. CDR1 SGHNT and CDR2 YENEEA come from the germline V gene. The V and J ends lost 4 bases and 9 bases respectively, with 3 bases between them.

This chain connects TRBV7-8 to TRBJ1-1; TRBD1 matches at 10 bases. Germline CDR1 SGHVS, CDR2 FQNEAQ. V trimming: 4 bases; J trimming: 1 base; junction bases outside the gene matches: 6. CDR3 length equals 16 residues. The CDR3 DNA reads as TGTGCCAGCAGCTCGGTCTGGGACAGGGGGAACACTGAAGCTTTCTTT. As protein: CASSSVWDRGNTEAFF.

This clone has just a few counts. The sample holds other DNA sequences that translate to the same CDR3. The CDR3 region has the DNA TGCGCCAGCAGCCCGGGACTAGCGGGAGGGCCGACTTACAATGAGCAGTTCTTC. Its translation is CASSPGLAGGPTYNEQFF. The rearrangement uses TRBV4-1 and TRBJ2-1; 16 bases fit TRBD2. The CDR3 covers 18 residues. In germline, CDR1 is MGHRA, CDR2 YSYEKL. V lost 4 bases and J lost 4; bases outside the gene matches: 7.

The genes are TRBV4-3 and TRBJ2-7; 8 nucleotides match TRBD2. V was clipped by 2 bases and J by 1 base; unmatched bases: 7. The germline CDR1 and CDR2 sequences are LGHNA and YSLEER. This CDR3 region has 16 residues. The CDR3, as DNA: TGCGCCAGCAGCCAAACTAGCGGTGTTTGGTCCTACGAGCAGTACTTC. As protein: CASSQTSGVWSYEQYF.